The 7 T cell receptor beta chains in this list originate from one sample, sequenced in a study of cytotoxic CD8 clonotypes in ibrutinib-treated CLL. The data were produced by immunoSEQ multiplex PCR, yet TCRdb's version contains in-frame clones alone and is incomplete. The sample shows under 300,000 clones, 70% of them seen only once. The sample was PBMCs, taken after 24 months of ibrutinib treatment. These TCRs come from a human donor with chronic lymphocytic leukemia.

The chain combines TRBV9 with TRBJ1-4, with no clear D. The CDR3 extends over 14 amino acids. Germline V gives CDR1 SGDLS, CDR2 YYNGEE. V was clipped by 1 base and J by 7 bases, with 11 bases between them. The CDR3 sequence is CASSVSWGIEKLFF. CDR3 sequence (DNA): TGTGCCAGCAGCGTATCATGGGGAATTGAAAAACTGTTTTTT.

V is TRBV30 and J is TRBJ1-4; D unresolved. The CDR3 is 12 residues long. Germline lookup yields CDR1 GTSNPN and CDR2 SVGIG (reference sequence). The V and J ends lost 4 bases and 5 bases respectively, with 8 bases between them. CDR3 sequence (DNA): TGTGCCTGGACAGGTGCAAATGAAAAACTGTTTTTT. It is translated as CAWTGANEKLFF.

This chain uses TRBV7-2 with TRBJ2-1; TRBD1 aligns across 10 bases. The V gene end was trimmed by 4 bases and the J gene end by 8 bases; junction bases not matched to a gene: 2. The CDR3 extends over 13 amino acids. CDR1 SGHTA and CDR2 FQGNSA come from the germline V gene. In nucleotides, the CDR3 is TGTGCCAGCAGCTCCGGACAGGGGGATGAGCAGTTCTTC. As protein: CASSSGQGDEQFF.

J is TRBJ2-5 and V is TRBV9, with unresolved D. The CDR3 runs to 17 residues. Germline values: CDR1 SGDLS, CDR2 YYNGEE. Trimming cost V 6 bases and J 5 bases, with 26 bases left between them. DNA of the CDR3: TGTGCCAGCACCCCTACGATACCTGGCAGTGGGGTTGAGACCCAGTACTTC. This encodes CASTPTIPGSGVETQYF.

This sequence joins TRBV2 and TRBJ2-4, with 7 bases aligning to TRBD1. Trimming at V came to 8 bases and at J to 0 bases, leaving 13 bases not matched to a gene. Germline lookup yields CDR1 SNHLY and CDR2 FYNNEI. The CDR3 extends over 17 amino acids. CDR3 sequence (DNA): TGTGCCAGCTCTAGACCCGGGACAGTCCAAGCCAAAAACATTCAGTACTTC. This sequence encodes CASSRPGTVQAKNIQYF.

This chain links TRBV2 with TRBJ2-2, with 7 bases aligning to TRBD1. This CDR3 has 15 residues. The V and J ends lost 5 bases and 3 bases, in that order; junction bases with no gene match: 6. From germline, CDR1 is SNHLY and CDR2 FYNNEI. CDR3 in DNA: TGTGCCAGCAGTCCACAGGGGACCCACACCGGGGAGCTGTTTTTT. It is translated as CASSPQGTHTGELFF.

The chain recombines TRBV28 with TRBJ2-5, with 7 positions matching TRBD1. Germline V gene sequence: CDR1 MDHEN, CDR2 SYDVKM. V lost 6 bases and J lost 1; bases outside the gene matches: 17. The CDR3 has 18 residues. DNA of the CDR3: TGTGCCAGCAGCCTTGACAGGGTCCAAATCGCCCTCCAAGAGACCCAGTACTTC. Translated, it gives CASSLDRVQIALQETQYF.